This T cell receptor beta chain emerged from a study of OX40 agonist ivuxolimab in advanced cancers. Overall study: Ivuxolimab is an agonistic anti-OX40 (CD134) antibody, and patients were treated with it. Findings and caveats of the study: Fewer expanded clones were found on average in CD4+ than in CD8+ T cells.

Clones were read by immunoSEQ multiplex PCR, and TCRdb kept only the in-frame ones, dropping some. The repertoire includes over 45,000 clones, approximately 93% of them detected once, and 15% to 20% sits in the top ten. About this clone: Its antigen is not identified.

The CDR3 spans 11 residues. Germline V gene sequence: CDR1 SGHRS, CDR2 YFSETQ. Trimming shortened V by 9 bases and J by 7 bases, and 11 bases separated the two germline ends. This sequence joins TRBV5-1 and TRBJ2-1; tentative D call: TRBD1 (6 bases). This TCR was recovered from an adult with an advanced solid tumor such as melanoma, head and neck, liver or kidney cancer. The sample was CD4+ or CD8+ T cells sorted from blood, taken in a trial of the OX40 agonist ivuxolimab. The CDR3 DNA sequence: TGCGCCACCCAACAGGGAAATGAGCAGTTCTTC. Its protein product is CATQQGNEQFF.